These T cell receptor beta chains were read from a single sample in a study of Ad26.COV2.S vaccination and SARS-CoV-2 variants. This table comes from immunoSEQ multiplex PCR, and its TCRdb copy is limited to in-frame clones, with some not included. The sample consists of approximately 350,000 clones, 83% of them appearing once. The source material was peripheral blood, sampled in a trial of Ad26.COV2.S vaccine versus placebo. The source of these receptors is a person between 18 and 65 years old who received the Ad26.COV2.S COVID-19 vaccine or a placebo. Each CDR3 is given with its conserved first and last residue. The D gene is left open where the match is weak. Expanded clones get a size class; other rows say once, few or many, or leave the size out.

CASSLGLTQYF TGTGCCAGCAGCTTAGGACTCACCCAGTACTTC NA TRBJ2-5 NA TRBV11-2
CASSLWEANYGYTF TGTGCCAGCAGCTTGTGGGAGGCAAACTATGGCTACACCTTC NA TRBJ1-2 NA TRBV5-6
CASSPAGLSETQYF TGTGCCAGCTCACCGGCAGGGTTATCGGAGACCCAGTACTTC NA TRBJ2-5 NA TRBV18
CASSPVWQGDQPQHF TGTGCCAGCAGCCCAGTATGGCAGGGGGATCAGCCCCAGCATTTT TRBD1 TRBJ1-5 NA TRBV7-2
CASSLYAGSGTEAFF TGTGCCAGCAGCTTGTATGCAGGCAGTGGGACTGAAGCTTTCTTT NA TRBJ1-1 NA TRBV5-4
CASQNPGTGGDTQYF TGCGCCAGCCAAAACCCCGGGACGGGCGGAGATACGCAGTATTTT NA TRBJ2-3 NA TRBV5-1
CASSPGTGTYNEQFF TGTGCCAGCAGCCCCGGGACAGGGACCTACAATGAGCAGTTCTTC TRBD1 TRBJ2-1 NA TRBV6-6
CSVGTGATNEKLFF TGCAGCGTTGGGACTGGGGCAACTAATGAAAAACTGTTTTTT NA TRBJ1-4 NA TRBV29-1
CASSLANVAQYEQYF TGTGCCAGCAGCTTAGCGAACGTGGCGCAATACGAGCAGTACTTC NA TRBJ2-7 NA TRBV7-8
CSVERDRAYNEQFF TGCAGCGTAGAGAGGGACAGGGCCTACAATGAGCAGTTCTTC TRBD1 TRBJ2-1 NA TRBV29-1
CASSPWDRGSGYTF TGTGCCAGCAGCCCCTGGGACAGGGGAAGCGGCTACACCTTC TRBD1 TRBJ1-2 NA TRBV3-1/TRBV3-2
CASRNFGERYNSPLHF TGTGCCAGCAGAAACTTTGGGGAGCGTTATAATTCACCCCTCCACTTT NA TRBJ1-6 NA TRBV6-6
CASSSLPGGTYEQYF TGTGCCAGCAGCTCCCTCCCCGGGGGGACTTACGAGCAGTACTTC TRBD2 TRBJ2-7 NA TRBV7-3
CASSLVGGNNSPLHF TGTGCCAGCAGCTTGGTAGGGGGCAATAATTCACCCCTCCACTTT TRBD1 TRBJ1-6 few TRBV5-6
CATSGEGGSTDTQYF TGTGCCACCAGTGGGGAGGGGGGGAGCACAGATACGCAGTATTTT NA TRBJ2-3 NA TRBV24-1
CSAGRTEAFF TGCAGCGCCGGGAGGACTGAAGCTTTCTTT NA TRBJ1-1 NA TRBV29-1
CASSYSSGYTF TGTGCCAGCAGTTACAGCTCCGGCTACACCTTC NA TRBJ1-2 NA TRBV6-2/TRBV6-3
CATSRGGHQETQYF TGTGCCACCAGCAGAGGAGGGCACCAAGAGACCCAGTACTTC NA TRBJ2-5 once TRBV15
CASSSGSTDTQYF TGTGCCAGCAGCTCGGGATCCACAGATACGCAGTATTTT NA TRBJ2-3 NA TRBV5-4
CASSQATGAAQPQHF TGCGCCAGCAGCCAAGCTACAGGGGCGGCTCAGCCCCAGCATTTT TRBD1 TRBJ1-5 NA TRBV4-1
CASSAGQGEGYGYTF TGCGCCAGCAGCGCTGGACAGGGGGAAGGCTATGGCTACACCTTC TRBD1 TRBJ1-2 many TRBV4-1
CASSRAADRGTGELFF TGCGCCAGCAGCCGGGCGGCAGACAGGGGCACCGGGGAGCTGTTTTTT TRBD1 TRBJ2-2 NA TRBV5-1
CASSIAGGVYEQYF TGTGCCAGTAGTATTGCGGGAGGGGTCTACGAGCAGTACTTC TRBD2 TRBJ2-7 NA TRBV19
CASSLGQGRMNTEAFF TGCGCCAGCAGCTTGGGGCAGGGTAGGATGAACACTGAAGCTTTCTTT NA TRBJ1-1 NA TRBV5-1
CATSREVGLSNQPQHF TGTGCCACCAGCAGAGAGGTAGGACTTAGCAATCAGCCCCAGCATTTT NA TRBJ1-5 NA TRBV15
CASSLFVKSTDTQYF TGTGCCAGCAGTTTATTTGTAAAGAGCACAGATACGCAGTATTTT NA TRBJ2-3 NA TRBV27
CASSLLGAGELFF TGTGCCAGCAGCCTCCTGGGGGCCGGGGAGCTGTTTTTT NA TRBJ2-2 NA TRBV3-1/TRBV3-2
CASSFGEDYEQYF TGTGCCAGCAGCTTTGGGGAGGACTACGAGCAGTACTTC NA TRBJ2-7 NA TRBV7-2
CASSPYSVGYTF TGTGCCAGCAGCCCCTACAGCGTCGGCTACACCTTC NA TRBJ1-2 NA TRBV7-8
CASSLQGYGDTQYF TGTGCCAGCAGTTTACAGGGGTATGGAGATACGCAGTATTTT NA TRBJ2-3 NA TRBV27
CASSHLDRGEQYF TGTGCCAGCAGCCACCTTGACAGGGGCGAGCAGTACTTC TRBD1 TRBJ2-7 NA TRBV3-1/TRBV3-2
CASSTLSEDTGELFF TGTGCCAGTAGTACCCTTAGCGAGGACACCGGGGAGCTGTTTTTT NA TRBJ2-2 NA TRBV19
CASSQDYAGGYTF TGTGCCAGCAGCCAAGATTATGCGGGTGGCTACACCTTC NA TRBJ1-2 once TRBV4-2
CASAGTARYGYTF TGTGCCAGCGCGGGGACGGCACGCTATGGCTACACCTTC NA TRBJ1-2 NA TRBV19
CASIRDSGNTIYF TGTGCCAGCATAAGGGACTCTGGAAACACCATATATTTT NA TRBJ1-3 few TRBV6-6
CASSLVLAGTQYF TGTGCCAGCAGCTTAGTGCTAGCGGGGACCCAGTACTTC TRBD2 TRBJ2-5 NA TRBV7-9
CASKPMGLAYEQYF TGTGCCAGCAAGCCGATGGGACTAGCCTACGAGCAGTACTTC TRBD2 TRBJ2-7 NA TRBV11-3
CASRRIGQEAFF TGCGCCAGCAGAAGAATCGGACAGGAAGCTTTCTTT NA TRBJ1-1 NA TRBV5-1
CASSRDTLGTEAFF TGTGCCAGCAGCCGCGACACCCTGGGCACTGAAGCTTTCTTT NA TRBJ1-1 NA TRBV6-5
CASSAEGQVNQPQHF TGTGCCAGCAGCGCCGAGGGACAGGTCAATCAGCCCCAGCATTTT TRBD1 TRBJ1-5 NA TRBV5-5
CASSLARTSEETQYF TGTGCCAGCAGCTTGGCGCGGACTAGCGAAGAGACCCAGTACTTC TRBD2 TRBJ2-5 NA TRBV5-4